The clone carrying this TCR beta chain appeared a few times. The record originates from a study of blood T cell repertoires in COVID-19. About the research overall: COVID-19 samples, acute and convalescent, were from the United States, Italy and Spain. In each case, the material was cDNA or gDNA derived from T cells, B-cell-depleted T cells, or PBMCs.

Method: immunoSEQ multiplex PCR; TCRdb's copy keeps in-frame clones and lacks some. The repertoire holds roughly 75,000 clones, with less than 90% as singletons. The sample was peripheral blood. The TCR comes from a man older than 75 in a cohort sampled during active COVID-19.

The CDR3 region is CASSRRQGEYGYTF. The CDR3 DNA follows: TGTGCCAGTAGCCGACGCCAGGGGGAGTATGGCTACACCTTC. The genes are TRBV19 and TRBJ1-2; TRBD1 agrees at 7 bases. Losses at the gene ends were 6 bases for V and 5 bases for J; bases not matched to a gene: 9. The CDR3 length is 14 residues. Germline V lookup: CDR1 LNHDA, CDR2 SQIVND (reference sequence). The whole variable domain, remainder taken from reference TRBV19 and TRBJ1-2, is DGGITQSPKYLFRKEGQNVTLSCEQNLNHDAMYWYRQDPGQGLRLIYYSQIVNDFQKGDIAEGYSVSREKKESFPLTVTSAQKNPTAFYLCASSRRQGEYGYTFGSGTRLTVV.